These 5 T cell receptor beta chains came from one sample sequenced in a study of blood T cell repertoires in COVID-19. Sequenced by immunoSEQ multiplex PCR; TCRdb stores in-frame clones only, minus some. The data hold hundreds of thousands of clones, with 81% observed a single time. What was sequenced was peripheral blood. These receptors came from a woman at least 80 years old with acute or convalescent COVID-19.

The chain carries TRBV5-1 and TRBJ2-1, with D tentatively TRBD2 (7 bases). Looked up from germline, CDR1 is SGHRS and CDR2 is YFSETQ. Trimming removed 4 bases from V and 1 base from J, with 15 bases in between. The CDR3 consists of 16 residues. CDR3 nucleotide sequence: TGCGCCAGCAGCAAGGCGGGGGCGTCGTCCTACAATGAGCAGTTCTTC. Its protein is CASSKAGASSYNEQFF.

This clone was picked up one time. This chain connects TRBV11-2 to TRBJ1-1; perhaps TRBD1 as D (5 bases). This CDR3 has 13 amino acids. V lost 3 bases, J lost 6 bases, and 11 bases lay in between. Germline CDR1 reads SGHAT; CDR2 reads FQNNGV. CDR3 DNA: TGTGCCAGCAGCTTTATCAGGGTCTCTGAAGCTTTCTTT. Translated: CASSFIRVSEAFF.

V gene TRBV7-3 combines with J gene TRBJ2-3; 9 positions agree with TRBD1. The length of the CDR3 is 20 residues. Losses at the gene ends were 5 bases for V and 0 bases for J; bases not matched to a gene: 18. Germline CDR1 and CDR2: SGHTA and FQGTGA. Written as DNA, the CDR3 is TGTGCCAGCAGCCGAAGGGGACAGGGCATCAGCGGCTCTAGCACAGATACGCAGTATTTT. It is translated as CASSRRGQGISGSSTDTQYF.

The V gene is TRBV19, the J gene TRBJ2-3, with TRBD1 matching 8 bases. The CDR3 is made up of 18 amino acids. The junction had 15 bases not matched to a gene; V was cut back by 6 bases and J by 1 base. Germline CDR1 and CDR2: LNHDA and SQIVND (reference sequence). For the CDR3, the DNA is TGTGCCAGTAGCCTCTATCCTCCAGGGGGCTACCGCACAGATACGCAGTATTTT. It encodes CASSLYPPGGYRTDTQYF. Full variable domain (outside the CDR3, taken from reference TRBV19 and TRBJ2-3): DGGITQSPKYLFRKEGQNVTLSCEQNLNHDAMYWYRQDPGQGLRLIYYSQIVNDFQKGDIAEGYSVSREKKESFPLTVTSAQKNPTAFYLCASSLYPPGGYRTDTQYFGPGTRLTVL.

J is TRBJ2-3 and V is TRBV10-1; 11 bases are shared with TRBD2. CDR3 length: 16 residues. Germline assignment: CDR1 WNHNN and CDR2 SYGVQD (reference sequence). V trimming: 4 bases; J trimming: 6 bases; junction bases outside the gene matches: 9. CDR3 DNA: TGCGCCAGCAGTGCCACTAGCGGGGGCCCGCCGGATACGCAGTATTTT. Translated, it gives CASSATSGGPPDTQYF.